This T cell receptor (beta chain) was identified during a study of beta chain features in type 1 diabetes (dated by TCRdb to the late 2010s). In terms of the full investigation: Patients and healthy donors did not differ in mean age, gender distribution, total cell number or subset yield. A total of roughly 110 million sorted cells were examined across all samples, and the number of cells per subset was strongly correlated with RNA yield. The study compared TCRB repertoires of sorted circulating CD4+ T cell subsets between recently diagnosed type 1 diabetes patients and matched healthy donors. Whereas all 30 or so donors provided naive and central memory subsets, regulatory and stem cell-like memory subsets were isolated from just 8 patients and roughly 8 healthy donors.

Note on this clone: It has no known antigen specificity. Per-nucleotide qualities are absent, and no much larger clonotype sits a single base away.

Beyond this particular receptor, the publication reports: HLA sub-analyses involved small numbers of individuals, so any influence of HLA type on TCRB rearrangement remained unresolved. Fewer insertions and more nucleotide deletions at VDJ recombination sites were observed in patients with type 1 diabetes, implying thymic rearrangement abnormalities. Sequencing cDNA rather than genomic DNA could over-represent highly expressing activated cells, although activation and CD3 levels did not differ between groups. In all four CD4+ subsets, TCRB CDR3 length was moderately but significantly shorter in type 1 diabetes patients. PCR might favor shorter templates, but patient and control samples were amplified and corrected together, so any skew would affect both groups equally. The naive, central memory and regulatory TCRB repertoires appeared to resemble one another more closely among patients than among healthy donors.

The entire isolated RNA was reverse transcribed using the High Capacity cDNA Reverse Transcription Kit, and thus expressed TCRB transcripts were sequenced. Naive, central memory and regulatory T cell samples underwent deep immunoSEQ sequencing, averaging roughly 3.5 million total reads per sample. After sorted cells were lysed in RLT buffer, RNA was extracted with DNase-treated RNeasy Micro or Mini kits, with the choice depending on cell number. Each cell subset was processed on its own to prevent cross-contamination, while patient and healthy donor samples were processed together. TCRB sequences were amplified from cDNA with the immunoSEQ multiplex PCR, producing 87-bp fragments spanning the CDR3 region. Amplicons were sequenced on the Illumina HiSeq platform. In the authors' own workflow: Synthetic template baselines were used to correct PCR bias computationally, reads within Hamming distance 2 were collapsed, and singletons that could not be merged were discarded. By aligning reads against IMGT, V, D and J genes, CDR3 length, and insertions or deletions at six rearrangement sites were assigned. Within each subset, clonotype counts were normalized to sorted cell number, and only after that were true diversity and Gini coefficients computed with the tcR R package. The overlap coefficient, calculated on TCRB nucleotide sequences, was used to quantify repertoire sharing. The source is immuneACCESS, and TCRdb retained only in-frame sequences with V and J called. Part of the clones is not carried over; for the studies checked, unresolved V genes explain less than half of this, and the remainder is unexplained. The DNA was the basis for D and trimming; V, J and clone size are from that table. This sample holds around 300,000 clones; 14% were observed only once. The ten largest clones represent under 8.5% of the sample.

Each donor gave one peripheral blood draw, averaging approximately 0.12 L, which was collected into heparinised tubes. Using a panel that included CD45RO, CCR7, CD25, CD127, CD95 and CD27, naive, central memory, regulatory and stem cell-like memory CD4+ T cells were sorted on a BD FACSAria II. All sorted populations exceeded 95% purity. PBMCs were isolated immediately by Lymphoprep density gradient centrifugation and stained directly without culture. To minimize batch effects, samples were stained and sorted in pairs, one healthy donor with one patient per experiment. V and J are truncated by 2 bases and 2 bases respectively, leaving an intervening sequence of 10 bases. The germline V gene encodes CDR1 MNHEY and CDR2 SVGAGI. The CDR3 runs 15 residues from the cysteine to the phenylalanine. Here the CDR3 DNA is all that survives: 45 bases in frame from base 1.

The origin of this receptor is a man aged 30-40 years in good health. Rearrangement joined TRBV6-5 to TRBJ2-1; the D region possibly corresponds to TRBD2 (5 bases align). Specimen: central memory CD4+ T cells from blood. The CDR3 is CASSYEGGPYNEQFF. The DNA sequence follows: TGTGCCAGCAGTTACGAGGGTGGCCCCTACAATGAGCAGTTCTTC.